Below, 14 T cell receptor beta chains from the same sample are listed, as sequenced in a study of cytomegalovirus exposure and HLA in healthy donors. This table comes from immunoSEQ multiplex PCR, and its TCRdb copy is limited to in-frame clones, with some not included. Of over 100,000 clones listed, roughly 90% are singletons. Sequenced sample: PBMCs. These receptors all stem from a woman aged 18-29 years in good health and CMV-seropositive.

CDR3 in amino acids: CASSSVGDRVLGGYTF. For the CDR3, the DNA is TGTGCCAGCAGCTCCGTGGGGGACAGGGTACTGGGTGGCTACACCTTC. The chain uses TRBV11-2 and TRBJ1-2; TRBD1 matches at 9 bases. The V gene end was trimmed by 4 bases and the J gene end by 7 bases; junction bases not matched to a gene: 13. This CDR3 spans 16 amino acids. Germline CDR1 and CDR2: SGHAT and FQNNGV.

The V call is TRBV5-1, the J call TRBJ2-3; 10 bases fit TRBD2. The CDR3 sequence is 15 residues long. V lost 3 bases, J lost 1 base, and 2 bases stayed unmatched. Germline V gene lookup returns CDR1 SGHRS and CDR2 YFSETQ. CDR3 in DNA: TGCGCCAGCAGCTCTAGCGGGAGAGGCACAGATACGCAGTATTTT. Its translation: CASSSSGRGTDTQYF.

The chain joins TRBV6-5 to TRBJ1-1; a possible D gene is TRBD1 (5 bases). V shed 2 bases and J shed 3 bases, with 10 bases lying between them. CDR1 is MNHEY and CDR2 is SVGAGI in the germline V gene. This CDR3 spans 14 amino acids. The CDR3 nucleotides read TGTGCCAGCAGTTACGCGGGGGGGGACACTGAAGCTTTCTTT. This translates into CASSYAGGDTEAFF.

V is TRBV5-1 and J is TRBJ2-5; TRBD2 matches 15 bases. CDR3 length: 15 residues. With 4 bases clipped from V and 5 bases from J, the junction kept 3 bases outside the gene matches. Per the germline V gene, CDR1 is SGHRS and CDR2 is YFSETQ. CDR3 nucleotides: TGCGCCAGCAGCGGGGGGACTAGCGGGGGGGAGACCCAGTACTTC. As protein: CASSGGTSGGETQYF. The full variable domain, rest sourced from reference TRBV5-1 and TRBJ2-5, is KAGVTQTPRYLIKTRGQQVTLSCSPISGHRSVSWYQQTPGQGLQFLFEYFSETQRNKGNFPGRFSGRQFSNSRSEMNVSTLELGDSALYLCASSGGTSGGETQYFGPGTRLLVL.

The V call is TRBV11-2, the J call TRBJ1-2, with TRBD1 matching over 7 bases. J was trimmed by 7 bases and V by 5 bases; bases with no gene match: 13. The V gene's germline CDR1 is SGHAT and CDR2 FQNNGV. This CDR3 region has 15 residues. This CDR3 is CASSPFSGRGPGYTF. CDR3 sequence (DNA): TGTGCCAGCAGCCCCTTTTCAGGAAGGGGGCCTGGCTACACCTTC. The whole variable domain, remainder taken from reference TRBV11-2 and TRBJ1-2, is EAGVAQSPRYKIIEKRQSVAFWCNPISGHATLYWYQQILGQGPKLLIQFQNNGVVDDSQLPKDRFSAERLKGVDSTLKIQPAKLEDSAVYLCASSPFSGRGPGYTFGSGTRLTVV.

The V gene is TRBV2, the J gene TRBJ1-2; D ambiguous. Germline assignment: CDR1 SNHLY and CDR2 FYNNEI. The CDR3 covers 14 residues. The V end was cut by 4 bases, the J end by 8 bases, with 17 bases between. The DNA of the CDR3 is TGTGCCAGCAGTGGTCATACTTCAACCCGGGGCTACACCTTC. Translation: CASSGHTSTRGYTF.

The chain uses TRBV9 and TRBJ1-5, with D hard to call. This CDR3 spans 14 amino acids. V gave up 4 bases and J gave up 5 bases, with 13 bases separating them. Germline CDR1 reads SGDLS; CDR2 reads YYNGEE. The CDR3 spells CASSHPTGDQPQHF. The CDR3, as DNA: TGTGCCAGCAGCCACCCGACGGGAGATCAGCCCCAGCATTTT.

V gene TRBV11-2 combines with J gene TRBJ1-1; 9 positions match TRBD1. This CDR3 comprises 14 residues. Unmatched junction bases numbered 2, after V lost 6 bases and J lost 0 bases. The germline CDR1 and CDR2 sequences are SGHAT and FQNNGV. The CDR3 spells CASRTGGMNTEAFF. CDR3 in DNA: TGTGCCAGCAGGACAGGGGGGATGAACACTGAAGCTTTCTTT.

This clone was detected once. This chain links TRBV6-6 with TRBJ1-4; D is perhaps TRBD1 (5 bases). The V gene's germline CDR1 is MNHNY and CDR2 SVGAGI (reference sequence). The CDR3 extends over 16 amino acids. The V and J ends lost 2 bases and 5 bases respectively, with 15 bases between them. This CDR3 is CASSYPMGGENEKLFF. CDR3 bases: TGTGCCAGCAGTTACCCTATGGGGGGGGAGAATGAAAAACTGTTTTTT.

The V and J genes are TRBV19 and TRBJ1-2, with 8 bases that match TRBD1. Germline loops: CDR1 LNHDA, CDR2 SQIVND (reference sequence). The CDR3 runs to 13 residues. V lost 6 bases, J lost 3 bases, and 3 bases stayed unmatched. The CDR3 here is CASREQGDYGYTF. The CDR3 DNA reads TGTGCCAGTAGGGAACAGGGGGACTATGGCTACACCTTC.

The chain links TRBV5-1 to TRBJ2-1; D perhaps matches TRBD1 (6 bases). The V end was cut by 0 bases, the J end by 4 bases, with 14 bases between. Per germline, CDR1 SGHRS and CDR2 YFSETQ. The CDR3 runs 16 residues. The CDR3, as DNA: TGCGCCAGCAGCTTGGCCCCCGGGACACCTTACAATGAGCAGTTCTTC. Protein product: CASSLAPGTPYNEQFF.

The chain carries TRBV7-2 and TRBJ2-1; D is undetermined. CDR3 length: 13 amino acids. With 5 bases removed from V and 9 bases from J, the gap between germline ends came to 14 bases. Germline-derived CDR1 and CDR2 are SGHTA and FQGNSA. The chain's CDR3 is CASSLRSLPEQFF. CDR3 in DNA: TGTGCCAGCAGCCTCCGGTCGCTACCTGAGCAGTTCTTC.

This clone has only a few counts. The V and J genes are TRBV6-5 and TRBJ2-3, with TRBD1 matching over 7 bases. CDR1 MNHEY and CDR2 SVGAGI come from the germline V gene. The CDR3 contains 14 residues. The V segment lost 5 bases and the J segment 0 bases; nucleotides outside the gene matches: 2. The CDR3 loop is CASSMGQSTDTQYF. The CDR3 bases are TGTGCCAGCAGTATGGGACAGAGCACAGATACGCAGTATTTT.

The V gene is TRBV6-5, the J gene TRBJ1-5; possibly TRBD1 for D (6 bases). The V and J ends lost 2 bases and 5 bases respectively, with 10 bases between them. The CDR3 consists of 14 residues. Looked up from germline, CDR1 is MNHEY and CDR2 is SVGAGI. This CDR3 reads CASSYREGDQPQHF. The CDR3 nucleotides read TGTGCCAGCAGTTACAGAGAGGGGGATCAGCCCCAGCATTTT.